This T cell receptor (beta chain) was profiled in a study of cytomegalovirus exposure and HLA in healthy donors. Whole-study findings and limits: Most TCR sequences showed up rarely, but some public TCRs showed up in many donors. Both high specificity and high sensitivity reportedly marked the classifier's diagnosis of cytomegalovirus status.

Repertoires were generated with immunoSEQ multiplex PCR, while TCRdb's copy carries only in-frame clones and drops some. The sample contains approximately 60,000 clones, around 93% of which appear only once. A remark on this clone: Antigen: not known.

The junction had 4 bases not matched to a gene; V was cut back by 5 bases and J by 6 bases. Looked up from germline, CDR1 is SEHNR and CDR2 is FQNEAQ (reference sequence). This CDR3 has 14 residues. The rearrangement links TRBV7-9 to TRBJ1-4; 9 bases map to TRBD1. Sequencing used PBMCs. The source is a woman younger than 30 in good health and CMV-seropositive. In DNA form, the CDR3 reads TGTGCCAGCAGCCCCGGGACAGGGCATGAAAAACTGTTTTTT. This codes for CASSPGTGHEKLFF.